This T cell receptor beta chain originates from a study of early T cells in non-severe SARS-CoV-2 infection. One entry per CDR3 protein results from TCRdb running MiXCR on the 5' RACE reads. In the table there are more than 55,000 distinct CDR3 sequences, approximately 12% of which are singletons. Germline CDR1 is SGHVS and CDR2 is FQNEAQ. Trimming pared 1 base from V and 4 bases from J, leaving 13 bases between. The CDR3 is 15 amino acids. This clonotype showed up many times. Sequencing was done on a sample of whole blood. This clonotype originated in an adult who was a healthcare worker with PCR-confirmed SARS-CoV-2 infection or an uninfected control (not recorded which). This chain uses TRBV7-8 with TRBJ2-5; D tentatively reads TRBD1 or TRBD2 (6 bases each). The CDR3 protein is CASSLVGGRAETQYF. CDR3 sequence (DNA): TGTGCCAGCAGCTTAGTTGGGGGGCGGGCAGAGACCCAGTACTTC. The full variable domain, its missing parts supplied by reference TRBV7-8 and TRBJ2-5, is GAGVSQSPRYKVAKRGQDVALRCDPISGHVSLFWYQQALGQGPEFLTYFQNEAQLDKSGLPSDRFFAERPEGSVSTLKIQRTQQEDSAVYLCASSLVGGRAETQYFGPGTRLLVL.